These T cell receptor beta chains were read from a single sample in a study of T cell responses to AZD1222 COVID-19 vaccine. Some clones are missing from TCRdb's copy, which holds only in-frame ones; the method was immunoSEQ multiplex PCR. Here the sample spans 120,000 or so clones, approximately 83% being singletons. Here the sequenced sample was peripheral blood, taken on day 0 of AZD1222 vaccination. The receptors here all came from an adult in good health. Each CDR3 is given with its conserved first and last residue. A D gene is named only where the DNA matches it firmly. Not all rows give a size; the values are once, few, many and, for expanded clones, a class.

CDR3: CASSSLASSSYNEQFF
DNA: TGTGCCAGCAGCTCCCTGGCCAGTAGCTCCTACAATGAGCAGTTCTTC
D: .
J: TRBJ2-1
size: few
V: TRBV7-9

CDR3: CAWSVWGQGGNQPQHF
DNA: TGTGCCTGGAGTGTATGGGGACAGGGGGGGAATCAGCCCCAGCATTTT
D: TRBD1
J: TRBJ1-5
size: .
V: TRBV30

CDR3: CASSSRAGTTLGETQYF
DNA: TGTGCCAGCAGCTCCAGAGCCGGGACTACCCTCGGGGAGACCCAGTACTTC
D: TRBD2
J: TRBJ2-5
size: .
V: TRBV7-6

CDR3: CASSFDPAATNEKLFF
DNA: TGTGCCAGCAGCTTTGACCCGGCTGCAACTAATGAAAAACTGTTTTTT
D: .
J: TRBJ1-4
size: .
V: TRBV5-6

CDR3: CASRSLPSTDRNPHEQYF
DNA: TGTGCAAGTCGCTCTTTACCGTCTACGGACAGGAATCCCCACGAGCAGTACTTC
D: .
J: TRBJ2-7
size: .
V: TRBV12-2

CDR3: CASSLGTHRDTQYF
DNA: TGTGCCAGCAGCTTAGGTACTCACAGGGATACGCAGTATTTT
D: .
J: TRBJ2-3
size: .
V: TRBV7-3

CDR3: CASSPGGASYEQYF
DNA: TGTGCCAGCAGCCCCGGGGGAGCCTCCTACGAGCAGTACTTC
D: .
J: TRBJ2-7
size: .
V: TRBV5-4

CDR3: CASSDGTGAGNTIYF
DNA: TGTGCCAGCAGCGACGGGACAGGGGCTGGAAACACCATATATTTT
D: TRBD1
J: TRBJ1-3
size: few
V: TRBV11-2

CDR3: CASSLEGDSPLHF
DNA: TGCGCCAGCAGCTTGGAGGGGGATTCACCCCTCCACTTT
D: .
J: TRBJ1-6
size: once
V: TRBV5-1

CDR3: CATSVGYEQYF
DNA: TGTGCCACCAGTGTTGGGTACGAGCAGTACTTC
D: .
J: TRBJ2-7
size: .
V: TRBV24-1

CDR3: CAWTVPSLAGGRGTQYF
DNA: TGTGCCTGGACTGTGCCGTCTTTAGCGGGGGGGCGGGGTACGCAGTATTTT
D: TRBD2
J: TRBJ2-3
size: .
V: TRBV30

CDR3: CATARGASTEAFF
DNA: TGCGCCACCGCCCGGGGGGCATCCACTGAAGCTTTCTTT
D: .
J: TRBJ1-1
size: few
V: TRBV4-1

CDR3: CASGNIDGYTF
DNA: TGTGCCAGCGGGAACATCGACGGCTACACCTTC
D: .
J: TRBJ1-2
size: .
V: TRBV7-3

CDR3: CATSPGTTNTEAFF
DNA: TGTGCCACCAGTCCCGGGACAACGAACACTGAAGCTTTCTTT
D: .
J: TRBJ1-1
size: .
V: TRBV24-1

CDR3: CASSLGTAYGYTF
DNA: TGCGCCAGCAGCTTGGGGACAGCCTATGGCTACACCTTC
D: .
J: TRBJ1-2
size: .
V: TRBV5-1

CDR3: CASSLAAQSSSYNEQFF
DNA: TGTGCCAGCAGTTTAGCGGCCCAGAGCAGCTCCTACAATGAGCAGTTCTTC
D: .
J: TRBJ2-1
size: .
V: TRBV7-2

CDR3: CASSLRQVGSYTF
DNA: TGTGCCAGCAGTCTGCGACAGGTCGGGAGCTACACCTTC
D: .
J: TRBJ1-2
size: .
V: TRBV6-5

CDR3: CASSLSTGGWTGELFF
DNA: TGTGCCAGCAGTTTATCGACAGGGGGCTGGACCGGGGAGCTGTTTTTT
D: TRBD1
J: TRBJ2-2
size: .
V: TRBV27

CDR3: CASMGQGRNEQFF
DNA: TGCGCCAGCATGGGACAGGGGAGGAATGAGCAGTTCTTC
D: TRBD1
J: TRBJ2-1
size: .
V: TRBV5-1

CDR3: CASSYLPGYEQYF
DNA: TGTGCCAGCAGTTACTTACCGGGCTACGAGCAGTACTTC
D: .
J: TRBJ2-7
size: .
V: TRBV6-5

CDR3: CAWRWEGGEQYF
DNA: TGTGCCTGGAGATGGGAGGGCGGCGAGCAGTACTTC
D: TRBD2
J: TRBJ2-7
size: once
V: TRBV30

CDR3: CASSPKGWGYEQYF
DNA: TGTGCCAGCAGTCCCAAGGGTTGGGGGTACGAGCAGTACTTC
D: .
J: TRBJ2-7
size: .
V: TRBV6-5

CDR3: CASSSWTSGSPGELFF
DNA: TGCGCCAGCAGCTCCTGGACTAGCGGGAGTCCCGGGGAGCTGTTTTTT
D: TRBD2
J: TRBJ2-2
size: .
V: TRBV5-1

CDR3: CASSLRTVNTEAFF
DNA: TGTGCCAGCAGCTTGCGGACAGTTAACACTGAAGCTTTCTTT
D: .
J: TRBJ1-1
size: .
V: TRBV5-5

CDR3: CASSPGPGLPNQETQYF
DNA: TGTGCCAGCAGCCCGGGACCGGGACTACCGAACCAAGAGACCCAGTACTTC
D: TRBD2
J: TRBJ2-5
size: .
V: TRBV4-2

CDR3: CASKSGGLGTGELFF
DNA: TGCGCCAGCAAGAGCGGCGGGTTGGGCACCGGGGAGCTGTTTTTT
D: .
J: TRBJ2-2
size: few
V: TRBV10-1

CDR3: CASSPYAVITDTQYF
DNA: TGTGCCAGCTCACCATATGCAGTCATCACAGATACGCAGTATTTT
D: .
J: TRBJ2-3
size: once
V: TRBV18

CDR3: CASSVRLGASQYF
DNA: TGCGCCAGCAGTGTGAGGCTAGGGGCGTCCCAGTACTTC
D: .
J: TRBJ2-5
size: .
V: TRBV10-2

CDR3: CASRLQDTPDYGYTF
DNA: TGTGCCAGCAGGTTACAGGATACTCCAGACTATGGCTACACCTTC
D: .
J: TRBJ1-2
size: .
V: TRBV27

CDR3: CASSLDRGQGNTIYF
DNA: TGTGCCAGCAGCTTGGACAGGGGGCAAGGAAACACCATATATTTT
D: TRBD1
J: TRBJ1-3
size: .
V: TRBV7-2

CDR3: CASSFAQGYYSPLHF
DNA: TGTGCCAGCAGTTTTGCCCAGGGATATTATTCACCCCTCCACTTT
D: .
J: TRBJ1-6
size: .
V: TRBV6-5

CDR3: CASKGGGAESYNEQFF
DNA: TGTGCCAGCAAAGGTGGAGGGGCGGAATCCTACAATGAGCAGTTCTTC
D: .
J: TRBJ2-1
size: .
V: TRBV27

CDR3: CASSDIGTTDTQYF
DNA: TGTGCCAGCAGTGATATCGGGACCACAGATACGCAGTATTTT
D: .
J: TRBJ2-3
size: .
V: TRBV25-1

CDR3: CASSRGINTEAFF
DNA: TGCGCCAGCAGCCGGGGGATAAACACTGAAGCTTTCTTT
D: .
J: TRBJ1-1
size: .
V: TRBV4-1

CDR3: CASYKGPNQPQHF
DNA: TGTGCCAGCTACAAAGGCCCCAATCAGCCCCAGCATTTT
D: .
J: TRBJ1-5
size: .
V: TRBV27

CDR3: CASRETEETQYF
DNA: TGCGCCAGCAGGGAGACGGAAGAGACCCAGTACTTC
D: .
J: TRBJ2-5
size: .
V: TRBV5-1

CDR3: CASTPGQGIGQEQYF
DNA: TGTGCCAGCACCCCAGGACAGGGAATAGGTCAGGAGCAGTACTTC
D: TRBD1
J: TRBJ2-7
size: .
V: TRBV7-2

CDR3: CASSLRGFNYGYTF
DNA: TGTGCCAGCAGCTTGAGGGGGTTTAACTATGGCTACACCTTC
D: .
J: TRBJ1-2
size: .
V: TRBV7-8

CDR3: CASNLSWDTEAFF
DNA: TGTGCCAGCAATTTGAGTTGGGACACTGAAGCTTTCTTT
D: .
J: TRBJ1-1
size: .
V: TRBV6-5

CDR3: CASGLGGNTEAFF
DNA: TGTGCTAGTGGTTTGGGGGGGAACACTGAAGCTTTCTTT
D: .
J: TRBJ1-1
size: .
V: TRBV12-5

CDR3: CATRRSQGGTEAFF
DNA: TGTGCCACCCGGCGGTCTCAGGGAGGGACTGAAGCTTTCTTT
D: .
J: TRBJ1-1
size: .
V: TRBV19

CDR3: CASSAQGRVGEQFF
DNA: TGTGCCAGCAGTGCTCAAGGCCGCGTGGGTGAGCAGTTCTTC
D: .
J: TRBJ2-1
size: once
V: TRBV6-4